This TCR beta chain was sequenced for a study of memory CD4+ T cells and cytomegalovirus serostatus. The sort gate was single viable CD3+CD4+CD8-CD45RO+ cells for memory CD4+ T cells. Positive selection with CD4 microbeads enriched total CD4+ T cells. CDR1 LNHNV and CDR2 YYDKDF come from the germline V gene (reference sequence). Between the trimmed V and J ends, which lost 1 base and 1 base, there was a span of 14 bases. This CDR3 has 17 amino acids. Sequencing used immunoSEQ multiplex PCR; TCRdb keeps in-frame clones, though not all of them. The table shows about 26,000 clones, with more than 70% occurring only once.

The origin of this receptor is an adult in good health and CMV-seronegative. The V and J genes are TRBV15 and TRBJ1-5, with D tentatively TRBD1 (5 bases). Sample: memory CD4+ T cells from blood. This CDR3 is CATSRGSMRDSNQPQHF. In DNA form, the CDR3 reads TGTGCCACCAGCAGAGGTTCCATGCGGGACAGCAATCAGCCCCAGCATTTT.